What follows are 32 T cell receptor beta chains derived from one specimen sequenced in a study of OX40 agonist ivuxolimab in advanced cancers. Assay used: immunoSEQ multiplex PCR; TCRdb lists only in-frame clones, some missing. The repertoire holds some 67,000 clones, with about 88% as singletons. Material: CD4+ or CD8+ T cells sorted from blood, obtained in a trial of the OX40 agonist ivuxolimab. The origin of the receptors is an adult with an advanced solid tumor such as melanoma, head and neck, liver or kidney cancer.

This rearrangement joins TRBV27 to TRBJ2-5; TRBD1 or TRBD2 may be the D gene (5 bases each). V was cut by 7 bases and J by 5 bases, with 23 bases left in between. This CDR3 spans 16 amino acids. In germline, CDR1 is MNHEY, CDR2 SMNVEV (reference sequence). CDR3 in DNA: TGTGCCAGCAACCCGGGACGGATGGCCGGTTTGGAGACCCAGTACTTC. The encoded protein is CASNPGRMAGLETQYF.

The CDR3 sequence is CASSPSTGGEQYF. In nucleotides, the CDR3 is TGTGCCAGTAGTCCTTCGACAGGAGGGGAGCAGTACTTC. The chain uses TRBV19 and TRBJ2-7; the D gene could be TRBD1 or TRBD2 (6 bases each). This CDR3 has 13 amino acids. V lost 5 bases and J 7 bases, leaving 15 bases between the germline ends. Germline loops: CDR1 LNHDA, CDR2 SQIVND (reference sequence).

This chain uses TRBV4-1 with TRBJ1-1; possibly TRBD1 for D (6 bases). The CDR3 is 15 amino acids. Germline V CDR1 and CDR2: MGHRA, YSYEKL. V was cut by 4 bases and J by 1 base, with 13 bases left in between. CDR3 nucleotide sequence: TGCGCCAGCAGCCCGATGGGGGCCCCGAACACTGAAGCTTTCTTT. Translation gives CASSPMGAPNTEAFF.

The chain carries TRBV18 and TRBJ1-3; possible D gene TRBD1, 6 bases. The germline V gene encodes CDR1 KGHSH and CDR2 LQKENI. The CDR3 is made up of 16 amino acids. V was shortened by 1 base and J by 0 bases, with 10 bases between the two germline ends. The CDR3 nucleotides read TGTGCCAGCTCACCACTAGCAGGGGACTCTGGAAACACCATATATTTT. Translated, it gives CASSPLAGDSGNTIYF. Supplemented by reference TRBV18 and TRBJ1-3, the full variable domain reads NAGVMQNPRHLVRRRGQEARLRCSPMKGHSHVYWYRQLPEEGLKFMVYLQKENIIDESGMPKERFSAEFPKEGPSILRIQQVVRGDSAAYFCASSPLAGDSGNTIYFGEGSWLTVV.

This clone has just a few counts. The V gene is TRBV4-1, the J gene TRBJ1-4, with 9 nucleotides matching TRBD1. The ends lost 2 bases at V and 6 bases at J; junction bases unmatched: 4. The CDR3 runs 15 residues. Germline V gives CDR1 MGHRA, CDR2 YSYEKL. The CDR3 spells CASSQYRQGDEKLFF. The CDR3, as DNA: TGCGCCAGCAGCCAATATAGACAGGGGGATGAAAAACTGTTTTTT.

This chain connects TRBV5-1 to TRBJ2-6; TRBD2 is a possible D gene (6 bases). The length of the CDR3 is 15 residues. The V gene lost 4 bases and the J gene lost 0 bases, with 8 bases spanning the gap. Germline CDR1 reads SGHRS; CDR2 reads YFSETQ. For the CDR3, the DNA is TGCGCCAGCAGCCCGGGAGTCTCTGGGGCCAACGTCCTGACTTTC. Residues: CASSPGVSGANVLTF. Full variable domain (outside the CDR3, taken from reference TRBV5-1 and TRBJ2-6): KAGVTQTPRYLIKTRGQQVTLSCSPISGHRSVSWYQQTPGQGLQFLFEYFSETQRNKGNFPGRFSGRQFSNSRSEMNVSTLELGDSALYLCASSPGVSGANVLTFGAGSRLTVL.

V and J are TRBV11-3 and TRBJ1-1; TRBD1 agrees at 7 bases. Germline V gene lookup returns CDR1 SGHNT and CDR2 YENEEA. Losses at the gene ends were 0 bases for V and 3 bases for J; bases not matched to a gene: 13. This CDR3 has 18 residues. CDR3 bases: TGTGCCAGCAGCTTAGATCAGGGGGGGTCTGCGCGGGACACTGAAGCTTTCTTT. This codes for CASSLDQGGSARDTEAFF.

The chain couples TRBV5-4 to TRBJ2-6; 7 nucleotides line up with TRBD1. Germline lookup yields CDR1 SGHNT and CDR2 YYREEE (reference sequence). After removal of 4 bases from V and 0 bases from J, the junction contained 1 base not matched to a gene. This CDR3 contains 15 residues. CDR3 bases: TGTGCCAGCAGCCGGGACAGCTCTGGGGCCAACGTCCTGACTTTC. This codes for CASSRDSSGANVLTF.

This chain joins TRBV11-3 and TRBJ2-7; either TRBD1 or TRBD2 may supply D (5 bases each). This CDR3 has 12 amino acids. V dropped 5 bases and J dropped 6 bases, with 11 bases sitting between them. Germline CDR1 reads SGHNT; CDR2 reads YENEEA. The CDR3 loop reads CASSRVGGEQYF. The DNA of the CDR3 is TGTGCCAGCAGCAGGGTTGGGGGCGAGCAGTACTTC. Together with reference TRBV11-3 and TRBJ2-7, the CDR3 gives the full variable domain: EAGVVQSPRYKIIEKKQPVAFWCNPISGHNTLYWYLQNLGQGPELLIRYENEEAVDDSQLPKDRFSAERLKGVDSTLKIQPAELGDSAVYLCASSRVGGEQYFGPGTRLTVT.

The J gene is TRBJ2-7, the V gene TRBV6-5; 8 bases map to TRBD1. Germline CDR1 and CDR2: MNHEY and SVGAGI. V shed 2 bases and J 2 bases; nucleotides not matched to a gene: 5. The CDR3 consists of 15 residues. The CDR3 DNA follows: TGTGCCAGCAGTTACGTAGCAGGGGGCACCTACGAGCAGTACTTC. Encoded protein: CASSYVAGGTYEQYF.

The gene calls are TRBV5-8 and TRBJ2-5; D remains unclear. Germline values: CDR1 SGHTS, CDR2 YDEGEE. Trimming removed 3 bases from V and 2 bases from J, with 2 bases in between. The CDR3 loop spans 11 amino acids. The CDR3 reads CASSSQETQYF. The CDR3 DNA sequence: TGTGCCAGCAGCTCTCAAGAGACCCAGTACTTC. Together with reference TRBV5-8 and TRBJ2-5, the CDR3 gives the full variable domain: EAGVTQSPTHLIKTRGQQATLRCSPISGHTSVYWYQQALGLGLQFLLWYDEGEERNRGNFPPRFSGRQFPNYSSELNVNALELEDSALYLCASSSQETQYFGPGTRLLVL.

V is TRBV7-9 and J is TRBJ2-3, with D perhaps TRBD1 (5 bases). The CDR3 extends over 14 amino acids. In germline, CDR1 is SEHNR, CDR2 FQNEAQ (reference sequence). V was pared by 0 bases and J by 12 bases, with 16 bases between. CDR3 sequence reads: CASSLALGKGDQYF. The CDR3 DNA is TGTGCCAGCAGCTTAGCGTTAGGGAAAGGGGATCAGTATTTT.

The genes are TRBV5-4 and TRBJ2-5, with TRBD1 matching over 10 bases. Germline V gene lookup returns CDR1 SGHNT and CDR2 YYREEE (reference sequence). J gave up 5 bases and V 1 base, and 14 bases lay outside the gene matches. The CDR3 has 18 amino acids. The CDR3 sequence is CASSLTGTGVTISETQYF. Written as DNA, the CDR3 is TGTGCCAGCAGCTTGACCGGGACAGGGGTAACAATTTCGGAGACCCAGTACTTC.

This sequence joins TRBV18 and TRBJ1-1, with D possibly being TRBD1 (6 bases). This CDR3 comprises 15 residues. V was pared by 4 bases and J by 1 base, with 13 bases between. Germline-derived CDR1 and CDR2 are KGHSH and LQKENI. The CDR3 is CASSLSSTGNTEAFF. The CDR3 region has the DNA TGTGCCAGCTCACTAAGTTCGACAGGGAACACTGAAGCTTTCTTT.

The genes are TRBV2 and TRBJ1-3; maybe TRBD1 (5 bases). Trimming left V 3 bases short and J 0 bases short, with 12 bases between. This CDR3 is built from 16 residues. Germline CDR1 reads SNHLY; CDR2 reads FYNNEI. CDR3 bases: TGTGCCAGCAGTGATCTTGGAGGGGTCTCTGGAAACACCATATATTTT. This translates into CASSDLGGVSGNTIYF.

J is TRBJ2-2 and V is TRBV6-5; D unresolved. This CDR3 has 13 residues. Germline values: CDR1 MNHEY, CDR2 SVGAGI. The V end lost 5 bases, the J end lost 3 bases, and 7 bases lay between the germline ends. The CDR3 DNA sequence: TGTGCCAGCAGTAGCAGCTACACCGGGGAGCTGTTTTTT. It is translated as CASSSSYTGELFF.

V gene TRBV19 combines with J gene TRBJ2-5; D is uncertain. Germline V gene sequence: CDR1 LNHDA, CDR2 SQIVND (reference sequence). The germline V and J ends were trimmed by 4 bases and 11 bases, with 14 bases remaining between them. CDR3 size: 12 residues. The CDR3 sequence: CASSTLSGQQYF. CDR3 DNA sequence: TGTGCCAGTAGTACATTGTCGGGCCAGCAGTACTTC. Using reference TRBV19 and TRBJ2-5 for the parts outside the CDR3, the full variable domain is DGGITQSPKYLFRKEGQNVTLSCEQNLNHDAMYWYRQDPGQGLRLIYYSQIVNDFQKGDIAEGYSVSREKKESFPLTVTSAQKNPTAFYLCASSTLSGQQYFGPGTRLLVL.

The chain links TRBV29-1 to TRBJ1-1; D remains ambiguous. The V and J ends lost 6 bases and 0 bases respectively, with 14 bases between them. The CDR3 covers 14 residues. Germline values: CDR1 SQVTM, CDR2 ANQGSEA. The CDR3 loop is CSVSRGRLNTEAFF. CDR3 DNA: TGCAGCGTGTCACGAGGAAGGTTGAACACTGAAGCTTTCTTT. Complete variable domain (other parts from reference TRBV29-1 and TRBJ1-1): SAVISQKPSRDICQRGTSLTIQCQVDSQVTMMFWYRQQPGQSLTLIATANQGSEATYESGFVIDKFPISRPNLTFSTLTVSNMSPEDSSIYLCSVSRGRLNTEAFFGQGTRLTVV.

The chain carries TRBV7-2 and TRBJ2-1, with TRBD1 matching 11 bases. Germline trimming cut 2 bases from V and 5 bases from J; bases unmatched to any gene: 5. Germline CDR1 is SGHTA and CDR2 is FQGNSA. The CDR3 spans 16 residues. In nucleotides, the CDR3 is TGTGCCAGCAGCTTAACCTGGACAGGGGGCCACAATGAGCAGTTCTTC. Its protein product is CASSLTWTGGHNEQFF.

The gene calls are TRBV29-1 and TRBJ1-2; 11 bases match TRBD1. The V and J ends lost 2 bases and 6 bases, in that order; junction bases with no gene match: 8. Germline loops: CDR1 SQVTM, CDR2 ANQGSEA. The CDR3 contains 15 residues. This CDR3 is CSVEWDRGFPNGYTF. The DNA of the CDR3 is TGCAGCGTTGAATGGGACAGGGGGTTCCCAAATGGCTACACCTTC.

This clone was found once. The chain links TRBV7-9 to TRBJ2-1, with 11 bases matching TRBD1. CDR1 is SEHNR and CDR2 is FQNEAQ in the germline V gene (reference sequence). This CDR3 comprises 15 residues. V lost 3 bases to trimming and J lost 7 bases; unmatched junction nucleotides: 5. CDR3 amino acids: CASSFGTGGSNEQFF. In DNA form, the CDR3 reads TGTGCCAGCAGCTTCGGGACAGGGGGGAGTAATGAGCAGTTCTTC.

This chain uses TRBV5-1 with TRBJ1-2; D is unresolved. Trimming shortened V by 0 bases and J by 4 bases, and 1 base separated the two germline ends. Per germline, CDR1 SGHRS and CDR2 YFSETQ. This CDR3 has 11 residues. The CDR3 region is CASSLGYGYTF. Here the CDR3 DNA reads TGCGCCAGCAGCTTGGGCTATGGCTACACCTTC.

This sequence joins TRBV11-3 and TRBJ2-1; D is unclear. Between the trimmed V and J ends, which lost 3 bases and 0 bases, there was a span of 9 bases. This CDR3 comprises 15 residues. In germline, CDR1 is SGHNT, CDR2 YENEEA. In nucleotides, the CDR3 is TGTGCCAGCAGCTTGCGACTGGCCTCCTACAATGAGCAGTTCTTC. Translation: CASSLRLASYNEQFF.

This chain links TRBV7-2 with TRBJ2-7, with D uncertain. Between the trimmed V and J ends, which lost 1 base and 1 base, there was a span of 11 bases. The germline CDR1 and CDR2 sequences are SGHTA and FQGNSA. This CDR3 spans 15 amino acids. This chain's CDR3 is CASSLGLSPSYEQYF. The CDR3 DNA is TGTGCCAGCAGCTTAGGACTGTCCCCATCCTACGAGCAGTACTTC. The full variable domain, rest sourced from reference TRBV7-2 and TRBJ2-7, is GAGVSQSPSNKVTEKGKDVELRCDPISGHTALYWYRQSLGQGLEFLIYFQGNSAPDKSGLPSDRFSAERTGGSVSTLTIQRTQQEDSAVYLCASSLGLSPSYEQYFGPGTRLTVT.

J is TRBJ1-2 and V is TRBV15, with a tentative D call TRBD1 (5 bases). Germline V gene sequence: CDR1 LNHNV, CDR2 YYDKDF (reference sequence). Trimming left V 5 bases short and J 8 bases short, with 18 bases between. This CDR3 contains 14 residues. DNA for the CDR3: TGTGCCACCAGCGGACTAATACAGGCCCACGGCTACACCTTC. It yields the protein CATSGLIQAHGYTF. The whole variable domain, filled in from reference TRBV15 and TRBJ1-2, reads DAMVIQNPRYQVTQFGKPVTLSCSQTLNHNVMYWYQQKSSQAPKLLFHYYDKDFNNEADTPDNFQSRRPNTSFCFLDIRSPGLGDTAMYLCATSGLIQAHGYTFGSGTRLTVV.

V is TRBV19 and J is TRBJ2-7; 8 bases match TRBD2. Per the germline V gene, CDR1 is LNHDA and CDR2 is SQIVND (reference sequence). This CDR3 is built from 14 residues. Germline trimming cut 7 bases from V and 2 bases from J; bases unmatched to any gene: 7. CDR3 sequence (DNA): TGTGCCAGTAAAAGGACTAGCACAGCCTACGAGCAGTACTTC. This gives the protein CASKRTSTAYEQYF. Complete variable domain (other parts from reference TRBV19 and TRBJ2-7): DGGITQSPKYLFRKEGQNVTLSCEQNLNHDAMYWYRQDPGQGLRLIYYSQIVNDFQKGDIAEGYSVSREKKESFPLTVTSAQKNPTAFYLCASKRTSTAYEQYFGPGTRLTVT.

The CDR3 bases are TGTGCCAGCAGCTTGGGATCTGGAGTCGGGGAGACCCAGTACTTC. Its translation: CASSLGSGVGETQYF. The rearrangement links TRBV5-5 to TRBJ2-5; D not resolved. This CDR3 has 15 residues. CDR1 and CDR2 (germline): SGHKS, YYEKEE (reference sequence). V was pared by 0 bases and J by 5 bases, with 14 bases between.

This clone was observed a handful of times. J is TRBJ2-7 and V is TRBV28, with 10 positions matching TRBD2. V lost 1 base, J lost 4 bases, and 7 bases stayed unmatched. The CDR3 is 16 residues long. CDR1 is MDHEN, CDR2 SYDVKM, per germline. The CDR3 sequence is CASSLLGASGSYEQYF. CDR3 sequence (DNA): TGTGCCAGCAGTTTATTGGGCGCTAGCGGGAGTTACGAGCAGTACTTC.

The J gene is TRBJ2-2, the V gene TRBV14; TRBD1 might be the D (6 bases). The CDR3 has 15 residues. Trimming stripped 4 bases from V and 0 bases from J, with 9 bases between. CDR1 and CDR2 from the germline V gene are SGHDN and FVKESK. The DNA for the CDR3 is TGTGCCAGCAGCCTAAGGACAGCGAACACCGGGGAGCTGTTTTTT. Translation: CASSLRTANTGELFF. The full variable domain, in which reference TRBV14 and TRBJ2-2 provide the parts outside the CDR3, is EAGVTQFPSHSVIEKGQTVTLRCDPISGHDNLYWYRRVMGKEIKFLLHFVKESKQDESGMPNNRFLAERTGGTYSTLKVQPAELEDSGVYFCASSLRTANTGELFFGEGSRLTVL.

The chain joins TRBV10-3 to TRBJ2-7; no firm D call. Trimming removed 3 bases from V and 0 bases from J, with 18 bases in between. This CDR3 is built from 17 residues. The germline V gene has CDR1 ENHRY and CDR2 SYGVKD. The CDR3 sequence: CAISDPLMPRNSYEQYF. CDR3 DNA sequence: TGTGCCATCAGTGACCCTTTAATGCCCCGCAACTCCTACGAGCAGTACTTC.

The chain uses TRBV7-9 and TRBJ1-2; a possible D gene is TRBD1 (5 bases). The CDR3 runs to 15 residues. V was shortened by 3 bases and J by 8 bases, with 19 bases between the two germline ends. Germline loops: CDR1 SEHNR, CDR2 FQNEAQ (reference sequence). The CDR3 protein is CASSLVLGTTGGYTF. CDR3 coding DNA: TGTGCCAGCAGCTTGGTACTGGGGACCACGGGGGGCTACACCTTC.

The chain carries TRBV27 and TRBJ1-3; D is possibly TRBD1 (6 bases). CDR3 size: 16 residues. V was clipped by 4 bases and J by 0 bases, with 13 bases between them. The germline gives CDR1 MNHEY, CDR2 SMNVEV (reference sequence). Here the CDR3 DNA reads TGTGCCAGCAGTTCCGGAGGAGGGGGCTCTGGAAACACCATATATTTT. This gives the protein CASSSGGGGSGNTIYF.